The source of this T cell receptor beta chain is a study of blood T cell repertoires in COVID-19. Looking at the study overall: The cDNA or gDNA used as material had been derived from T cells, B-cell-depleted T cells, or PBMCs.

After removal of 4 bases from V and 2 bases from J, the junction contained 5 bases not matched to a gene. The CDR3 has 15 residues. Germline CDR1 and CDR2: WNHNN and SYGVQD (reference sequence). As handled by the study authors: The assay estimated nucleated cells by amplifying reference gene primers. Assay: immunoSEQ multiplex PCR; the TCRdb copy retains only in-frame clones and omits some. V and J calls and clone size are given by that table; D and trimming were obtained from the DNA. The table shows about 49,000 clones, with about 76% occurring only once. This clone was seen only a few times. The clonotype comes from a woman of 80 years or more with COVID-19, enrolled during active disease. This chain joins TRBV10-1 and TRBJ2-3; TRBD2 matches 8 bases. The sample comprised peripheral blood. The CDR3 spells CASSGASGPTDTQYF. CDR3 DNA: TGCGCCAGCAGTGGGGCTAGCGGGCCCACAGATACGCAGTATTTT.